This T cell receptor beta chain was recorded in a study of cytomegalovirus exposure and HLA in healthy donors. PCR used 60 Vbeta primers and 13 Jbeta primers. This table comes from immunoSEQ multiplex PCR, and its TCRdb copy is limited to in-frame clones, with some not included. Of about 140,000 clones detected, roughly 80% appear once; the ten largest clones hold 1.2%. Study conclusions and caveats: Judged likely to be a sequencing artifact was a cluster of highly shared sequence variants. A previous analysis found most TCR beta V segments productive roughly 87% or roughly 30% of the time. It was approximately 150 TCR beta chains that were listed as cytomegalovirus-associated.

Comments on this clone: The antigen is unknown.

Sequenced material: PBMCs. The source of this sequence is a female donor in good health and CMV-seronegative.

In DNA form, the CDR3 reads TGTGCCAGCAGCTTAGTGGCGGGAGTGAACACCGGGGAGCTGTTTTTT. Translation: CASSLVAGVNTGELFF. The rearrangement joins TRBV7-2 to TRBJ2-2; TRBD2 aligns across 7 bases. CDR3 length equals 16 residues. The germline V gene encodes CDR1 SGHTA and CDR2 FQGNSA. Trimming cost V 1 base and J 1 base; bases outside gene matches: 3.